These 4 T cell receptor beta chains share one sample of origin, sequenced in a study of blood T cell repertoires in COVID-19. Clones were sequenced by immunoSEQ multiplex PCR, and TCRdb holds only the in-frame ones, with some missing. The sample lists around 230,000 clones; over 80% were seen once. The material sequenced was PBMCs or T cells enriched from blood (not recorded which). The receptors originated from a man in his late teens or twenties with acute COVID-19.

As regards this clone: Other DNA sequences within the sample encode an identical CDR3. The genes are TRBV19 and TRBJ1-1; D gene ambiguous. Per germline, CDR1 LNHDA and CDR2 SQIVND (reference sequence). CDR3 size: 12 residues. The V end was cut by 8 bases, the J end by 1 base, with 8 bases between. The CDR3 DNA sequence: TGTGCCAGTCGTGGAGGGAACACTGAAGCTTTCTTT. This gives the protein CASRGGNTEAFF.

CDR3 nucleotides: TGTGCCAGCAGCCTTTCTACAGGGGACGAGCAGTACTTC. Translating gives CASSLSTGDEQYF. This chain joins TRBV13 and TRBJ2-7, with 7 nucleotides matching TRBD1. The germline gives CDR1 PRHDT, CDR2 FYEKMQ (reference sequence). The CDR3 is 13 amino acids. J was trimmed by 5 bases and V by 5 bases; bases with no gene match: 6.

The chain combines TRBV6-2 or TRBV6-3 with TRBJ2-3; D is perhaps TRBD1 (5 bases). Germline CDR1 and CDR2: MNHEY and SVGEGT. The CDR3 sequence is 14 residues long. The germline V and J ends were trimmed by 2 bases and 4 bases, with 10 bases remaining between them. CDR3 DNA sequence: TGTGCCAGCAGTTACGGCAGGGAATCAGATACGCAGTATTTT. Translation gives CASSYGRESDTQYF.

V usage is TRBV13 and J usage is TRBJ2-1; 9 bases align to TRBD1. In germline, CDR1 is PRHDT, CDR2 FYEKMQ (reference sequence). CDR3 length equals 14 residues. The V segment lost 4 bases and the J segment 8 bases; nucleotides outside the gene matches: 6. Here the CDR3 reads CASSSGTGFDEQFF. For the CDR3, the DNA is TGTGCCAGCAGCTCCGGGACAGGGTTTGATGAGCAGTTCTTC.